These 8 T cell receptor beta chains were sequenced from one sample in a study of human T cells and chemical hapten exposure. Extraction of total RNA was performed on unfractionated whole blood. Unique molecular identifiers were attached to individual cDNA molecules within the library. MiXCR, run by TCRdb on the reads, gives a single entry per CDR3 protein. The sample carries 100,000 to 150,000 distinct CDR3 sequences, over 7.5% recorded once. Sequenced: whole blood. The origin of the receptors is a human donor in good health. Some clones in this sample may be carry-over from other donors' samples.

This clonotype was picked up many times. V gene TRBV10-2 combines with J gene TRBJ2-7; 11 bases fit TRBD2. Trimming removed 7 bases from V and 0 bases from J; junction bases left unmatched: 14. In germline, CDR1 is WSHSY, CDR2 SAAADI. The CDR3 has 18 amino acids. As DNA, the CDR3 is TGCGCCAGCACCCCACTAGCGGGAGAGGGGGGCAGCTCCTACGAGCAGTACTTC. It is translated as CASTPLAGEGGSSYEQYF.

This clonotype came up a few times. The CDR3 loop is CSARAGLNNEQFF. The CDR3 DNA sequence: TGCAGTGCTAGGGCCGGACTAAACAATGAGCAGTTCTTC. The rearrangement joins TRBV20-1 to TRBJ2-1; possibly TRBD2 for D (6 bases). V lost 3 bases, J lost 5 bases, and 11 bases lay in between. In germline, CDR1 is DFQATT, CDR2 SNEGSKA (reference sequence). The length of the CDR3 is 13 residues.

This clonotype was seen a handful of times. The chain links TRBV20-1 to TRBJ2-6; D not certain. V gave up 5 bases and J gave up 0 bases, with 2 bases separating them. The CDR3 has 12 amino acids. The V gene's germline CDR1 is DFQATT and CDR2 SNEGSKA (reference sequence). The CDR3 here is CSAGSGANVLTF. For the CDR3, the DNA is TGCAGTGCTGGCTCTGGGGCCAACGTCCTGACTTTC.

The rearrangement uses TRBV30 and TRBJ2-3; 8 bases align to TRBD2. This CDR3 is 16 amino acids long. Germline V gives CDR1 GTSNPN, CDR2 SVGIG (reference sequence). V lost 0 bases, J lost 2 bases, and 7 bases stayed unmatched. As DNA, the CDR3 is TGTGCCTGGAGTGTGTTTTCTAGCGGGTACACAGATACGCAGTATTTT. Its translation is CAWSVFSSGYTDTQYF.

This clonotype was counted a few times. The chain has TRBV11-1 and TRBJ2-7; D is undetermined. The CDR3 covers 14 residues. Germline V gene sequence: CDR1 SGHAT, CDR2 FQDESV (reference sequence). V was trimmed by 0 bases and J by 2 bases, leaving 8 bases between them. The CDR3 spells CASSLAGSTYEQYF. As DNA, the CDR3 is TGTGCCAGCAGCTTAGCGGGGTCCACCTACGAGCAGTACTTC.

The chain is built from TRBV15 and TRBJ1-2; D might be TRBD1 (5 bases). V lost 0 bases and J 7 bases, leaving 9 bases between the germline ends. This CDR3 is 13 amino acids long. Germline-derived CDR1 and CDR2 are LNHNV and YYDKDF (reference sequence). This CDR3 reads CATSRELRGGYTF. CDR3 DNA sequence: TGTGCCACCAGCAGAGAGCTTAGGGGTGGCTACACCTTC.

The chain carries TRBV12-3 or TRBV12-4 and TRBJ1-1; a possible D gene is TRBD1 (6 bases). CDR3 length: 16 amino acids. V was clipped by 6 bases and J by 10 bases, with 27 bases between them. In DNA form, the CDR3 reads TGTGCCAGCAGGCAAAGAGAGGCAGGGGTCGCCCCTGTAGCTTTCTTT. This encodes CASRQREAGVAPVAFF.

This clonotype was seen ten or more times. The chain has TRBV7-3 and TRBJ2-5; D might be TRBD1 (6 bases). There are 13 residues in the CDR3. The germline CDR1 and CDR2 sequences are SGHTA and FQGTGA. V dropped 5 bases and J dropped 2 bases, with 9 bases sitting between them. For the CDR3, the DNA is TGTGCCAGCAGCCAGGGGAGTCAAGAGACCCAGTACTTC. Translated, it gives CASSQGSQETQYF.